This T cell receptor (beta chain) was found in a study of PD-1 blockade in classical Hodgkin lymphoma (dated by TCRdb to 2020 to 2021). Context from the whole study: To define a peripheral blood immune signature of response to PD-1 blockade in classical Hodgkin lymphoma, the study combined TCR beta sequencing with CyTOF. The paper as a whole reports these results and caveats: Baseline TCR diversity was reported to be lower in newly diagnosed patients than in healthy donors, and even lower in relapsed/refractory patients. Only a single clinical trial cohort was studied, and what caused the repertoire differences, possibly disease activity or prior therapy, remained undefined.

Points on this clone: Its antigen remains unidentified. Within one base of it there is no much larger clone, and no base qualities were kept.

The sample's time point label, decoded: newly diagnosed, previously untreated cHL patient sample. PBMCs from patients with newly diagnosed, previously untreated classical Hodgkin lymphoma were sequenced as a comparison group for the relapsed/refractory trial patients. Peripheral blood was collected in 8 mL Vacutainer Cell Preparation Tubes, from which PBMCs were isolated by centrifugation and then cryopreserved. The Qiagen DNeasy kit was used to extract genomic DNA from unsorted PBMCs and from the negatively selected CD4+ and CD8+ fractions. Using primers that anneal to V and J segments, immunoSEQ multiplex PCR amplified the TCR beta CDR3 regions. A synthetic immune receptor repertoire was used to minimize amplification bias, and any remaining bias was removed computationally after sequencing. The paper's data handling went like this. Repertoire diversity was quantified as the Shannon entropy index using custom Python scripts. Unsorted, CD4+ and CD8+ repertoires were analyzed separately, except in combined analyses where CD4+ and CD8+ sequences were merged in silico. TCRdb re-hosts the immuneACCESS table, in-frame sequences only. Its copies lack some clones; in the studies checked, an unresolved V gene accounts for under half of them, and the cause for the rest is not known. The DNA gave D and trimming, while V, J and clone size come from that table. The sample includes fewer than 20,000 clones, with 70% to 90% observed a single time. Roughly 8.1% of the sample is in the top ten clones.

Its CDR3 holds 17 amino acids, cysteine through phenylalanine. Only the CDR3 DNA stays, 51 bases, in frame from base 1. From a lookup of the germline V gene, CDR1 and CDR2 are MDHEN and SYDVKM. The receptor chain draws on TRBV28 and TRBJ2-5, and 9 bases in between align with TRBD2. TRBJ2-7 explains the end of the DNA better; the J call may be wrong. This sequence was found in a human donor with classical Hodgkin lymphoma. Sequencing was carried out using peripheral blood mononuclear cells (PBMCs). The CDR3 is CASIRSSGTVALYEQYF. The DNA reads TGTGCCAGCATTCGATCTAGCGGGACCGTAGCTCTTTACGAGCAGTACTTC.